The entry below gives a single T cell receptor beta chain sequence along with its context. What antigen it recognizes has not been identified. No much larger clonotype is one base removed from it; base qualities were not supplied. The sample belongs to a study of cytomegalovirus exposure and HLA in healthy donors (dated by TCRdb to the late 2010s). Regarding the research as a whole: A later analysis indicated that the 95 to 150 validation repertoires were generated on the platform also employed for the approximately 700 repertoires of the first cohort. The study aimed to test whether cataloging public T cell receptors could reveal signatures of past pathogen exposure. A separate validation cohort of roughly 130 different subjects was used in addition to the approximately 700-subject first cohort. High-throughput TCR immunosequencing, statistical association of individual TCRs with disease status, and machine learning were combined to predict cytomegalovirus infection status.

The library was generated by the immunoSEQ multiplex PCR assay. On the study's bioinformatics: A statistical classification framework was built to diagnose cytomegalovirus status from the catalog of TCR beta chain sequences. TCRdb stores this immuneACCESS table with in-frame sequences only. Part of the clones is absent; in the studies checked, under half of the shortfall reflects unresolved V genes, and no reason is known for the rest. V and J calls and clone size are as listed in that table; D and trimming were resolved from the DNA. For this sample there are about 200,000 clones; 70% to 90% appear just once. In total, the top ten clones hold approximately 2.9% of the sample. On the study overall, not on this receptor specifically: The study listed around 160 TCR beta chains as associated with cytomegalovirus. The classifier was reported to diagnose cytomegalovirus status with high specificity and sensitivity in both the original cohort and the validation cohort. A later analysis lacked HLA typing for the validation cohort, so it scored co-occurrence in that cohort across all 130 or so repertoires. Most TCR sequences were seen in very few donors, while some public TCRs were found in many individuals. In a later analysis, TCRs clustered in the first cohort were found to also tend to co-occur in the roughly 120 validation repertoires, with 94% of cluster scores above 0. A few of the identified cytomegalovirus-associated TCR beta chains were confirmed in vitro to be specific for cytomegalovirus antigens. According to the authors, the approach could potentially be generalized to other disease states and immunological phenotypes.

The donors belonged to the validation cohort of under 150 subjects, which was separate from the approximately 610-subject first cohort. The clonotype originates from a young woman in good health and CMV-seronegative. The sequenced sample was PBMCs.

In nucleotide form, the sequence is TGTGCCACGCTGGCCGCGGGAGCCCCCCAAGAGACCCAGTACTTC. Its translation is CATLAAGAPQETQYF. The chain is made from TRBV6-5 and TRBJ2-5; TRBD2 lines up with 7 middle nucleotides. Compared with germline, V lacks 10 bases and J lacks 1 base; bases without a gene match: 12. The germline V gene supplies CDR1 MNHEY and CDR2 SVGAGI. The CDR3 measures 15 amino acids from cysteine to phenylalanine. The DNA shown is the 45-base CDR3, in frame from base 1.